This T cell receptor (beta chain) was documented in a study of regulatory T cells in long-lasting Graves disease. Study findings and constraints: Segments TRBV28, TRBJ1-2 and TRBJ2-5 showed preferential usage in persistent disease. TCR diversity was lower in persistent Graves' patients than in newly diagnosed ones. No thyroid tissue was studied; the work used peripheral blood only.

Arm-PCR of CDR3 regions with iRepertoire HTBI primers generated TCR beta libraries. TCRdb analysed the multiplex PCR reads with MiXCR anew, one entry per CDR3 protein. The table includes around 250,000 distinct CDR3 sequences, 15% to 20% detected once. This clonotype was seen at least ten times. Its antigen is not identified. Germline CDR1 reads WSHSY; CDR2 reads SAAADI. V was shortened by 6 bases and J by 5 bases, with 19 bases between the two germline ends. This CDR3 has 15 amino acids. Time point here: newly diagnosed GD, antithyroid drugs for less than 3 months. Making the TCR library involved RNA that had been extracted from PBMCs. The patients included were those that came from an endocrinology department in Xi'an, China.

The sequence derives from a female donor with Graves disease. The chain links TRBV10-2 to TRBJ2-5; possibly TRBD1 for D (6 bases). Specimen: peripheral blood mononuclear cells (PBMCs), collected at new diagnosis, from a patient treated with antithyroid drugs. Here the CDR3 DNA reads TGCGCCAGCAGGGGGTTGGGGGCGGGTTGGGAGACCCAGTACTTC. As protein: CASRGLGAGWETQYF.